The 16 T cell receptor beta chains presented below share a single source sample, sequenced in a study of blood T cell repertoires in COVID-19. Here immunoSEQ multiplex PCR was the method, and the copy in TCRdb shows in-frame clones only, minus some. This sample yields about 190,000 clones, of which 85% to 90% are seen a single time; around 0.88% belongs to the top ten. Sequencing used peripheral blood. These receptors were collected from a woman aged 18-29 years who had recovered from COVID-19.

V gene TRBV12-3 or TRBV12-4 combines with J gene TRBJ2-1, with a tentative D call TRBD2 (6 bases). Trimming cost V 5 bases and J 6 bases, with 11 bases left between them. This CDR3 contains 13 residues. CDR3 region: CASSPGRSNEQFF. The DNA for the CDR3 is TGTGCCAGCAGTCCAGGGAGGAGCAATGAGCAGTTCTTC.

This clone was seen only a few times. The chain employs TRBV18 and TRBJ2-7; tentatively, D is TRBD1 (6 bases). The CDR3 is 15 amino acids. The ends were cut back, 6 bases at V and 0 bases at J, with 15 bases in the middle. CDR1 KGHSH and CDR2 LQKENI come from the germline V gene. The CDR3 DNA sequence: TGTGCCAGCTCTCTCCACAGGGCCACCTCCTACGAGCAGTACGTC. Translation: CASSLHRATSYEQYV.

This sequence joins TRBV5-1 and TRBJ2-3; possible D gene TRBD2, 10 bases. Looked up from germline, CDR1 is SGHRS and CDR2 is YFSETQ. The CDR3 has 15 residues. The ends were cut back, 4 bases at V and 3 bases at J, with 15 bases in the middle. CDR3 DNA sequence: TGCGCCAGCAGCACTAGCGGGACAGGGACAGATACGCAGTATTTT. This sequence encodes CASSTSGTGTDTQYF.

V usage is TRBV6-2 or TRBV6-3 and J usage is TRBJ1-2; D is perhaps TRBD1 (6 bases). V was clipped by 2 bases and J by 1 base, with 23 bases between them. The CDR3 has 19 amino acids. Germline-derived CDR1 and CDR2 are MNHEY and SVGEGT. CDR3 sequence: CASSYTVGHPRRLNYGYTF. CDR3 sequence (DNA): TGTGCCAGCAGTTACACTGTGGGACACCCTAGAAGACTTAACTATGGCTACACCTTC.

The chain has TRBV4-2 and TRBJ2-1, with 9 nucleotides matching TRBD1. Per germline, CDR1 LGHNA and CDR2 YNFKEQ. The CDR3 runs 16 residues. The V segment lost 0 bases and the J segment 2 bases; nucleotides outside the gene matches: 2. CDR3 loop: CASSQDRDRAYNEQFF. The CDR3 bases are TGTGCCAGCAGCCAAGACCGGGACAGGGCCTACAATGAGCAGTTCTTC.

This clone was found many times. The chain recombines TRBV7-2 with TRBJ2-7; 7 bases align to TRBD1. Germline assignment: CDR1 SGHTA and CDR2 FQGNSA. The CDR3 contains 15 residues. The V and J ends lost 5 bases and 5 bases, in that order; junction bases with no gene match: 12. The CDR3 is CASSVGTAPGHEQYV. CDR3 in DNA: TGTGCCAGCAGCGTTGGGACAGCGCCGGGCCACGAGCAGTACGTC.

This chain links TRBV9 with TRBJ2-5; 7 nucleotides match TRBD1. Germline-derived CDR1 and CDR2 are SGDLS and YYNGEE. CDR3 size: 15 residues. Trimming took 0 bases from V and 6 from J; bases not matched to a gene: 8. This CDR3 is CASSVGLSGGKTQYF. The CDR3 DNA is TGTGCCAGCAGCGTAGGACTATCAGGGGGAAAGACCCAGTACTTC.

V is TRBV7-9 and J is TRBJ1-5, with 11 bases that match TRBD1. CDR3 length: 15 residues. With 4 bases clipped from V and 7 bases from J, the junction kept 6 bases outside the gene matches. The V gene's germline CDR1 is SEHNR and CDR2 FQNEAQ (reference sequence). The CDR3 bases are TGTGCCAGCAGCTCCGGACAGGGGGCGATCCAGCCCCAGCATTTT. Its protein is CASSSGQGAIQPQHF.

The gene calls are TRBV12-3 or TRBV12-4 and TRBJ1-1; the D is unclear. CDR3 length: 13 residues. V was pared by 4 bases and J by 1 base, with 7 bases between. This CDR3 is CASSYWQNTEAFF. The DNA of the CDR3 is TGTGCCAGCAGTTATTGGCAGAACACTGAAGCTTTCTTT.

The CDR3 DNA reads TGTGCCAGCAGCGTAGGGGCGGGGAGCTCCTACAATGAGCAGTTCTTC. This translates into CASSVGAGSSYNEQFF. The chain recombines TRBV9 with TRBJ2-1; weak D call: TRBD2 (6 bases). Germline CDR1 SGDLS, CDR2 YYNGEE. The CDR3 covers 16 residues. Trimming cost V 0 bases and J 0 bases, with 10 bases left between them.

The chain links TRBV19 to TRBJ1-1; 9 nucleotides line up with TRBD1. Germline V gives CDR1 LNHDA, CDR2 SQIVND (reference sequence). This CDR3 comprises 13 residues. With V trimmed by 7 bases and J by 6 bases, 6 bases remained unmatched. Here the CDR3 reads CASNRDRDAEAFF. DNA of the CDR3: TGTGCCAGTAATAGGGACAGGGACGCTGAAGCTTTCTTT.

CDR3 in amino acids: CASSLFPSGTYNEQFF. The CDR3 DNA reads TGTGCCAGCAGCTTGTTCCCTAGCGGGACCTACAATGAGCAGTTCTTC. This chain connects TRBV5-4 to TRBJ2-1; 9 bases are shared with TRBD2. V lost 1 base, J lost 2 bases, and 4 bases stayed unmatched. Per germline, CDR1 SGHNT and CDR2 YYREEE (reference sequence). This CDR3 region has 16 residues.

As concerns this clone: Compared with germline, one end of the junction differs, possibly owing to a read error. V usage is TRBV4-3 and J usage is TRBJ2-2; unclear D gene. Germline CDR1 is LGHNA and CDR2 is YSLEER. The CDR3 spans 14 residues. The CDR3 sequence is CASSQDRRTEELFF. CDR3 nucleotides: TGCGCCAGCAGCCAAGATAGGAGAACCGAGGAGCTGTTTTTT.

The genes are TRBV25-1 and TRBJ2-5, with a tentative D call TRBD1 (7 bases). The CDR3 loop spans 15 amino acids. CDR1 MGHDK and CDR2 SYGVNS come from the germline V gene. The ends were cut back, 5 bases at V and 5 bases at J, with 18 bases in the middle. As DNA, the CDR3 is TGTGCCAGCAGTTCCTCCAGGGGGGCAGGGGAGACCCAGTACTTC. Its translation: CASSSSRGAGETQYF.

This sequence joins TRBV12-2 and TRBJ1-5; the tabulated D call, TRBD1, remains unverified against the DNA. TRBV12-2 is flagged as a pseudogene. CDR3 length equals 16 residues. The CDR3 nucleotides read TGTGCAAGTCGCCCCGGGCGGACAGACCGGGCCCAGCCCCAGCATTTT. Translating gives CASRPGRTDRAQPQHF.

This clone has more than one count but fewer than ten. The chain joins TRBV5-4 to TRBJ2-1, with TRBD2 matching over 13 bases. Per the germline V gene, CDR1 is SGHNT and CDR2 is YYREEE (reference sequence). This CDR3 region has 15 residues. With 6 bases clipped from V and 3 bases from J, the junction kept 3 bases outside the gene matches. The CDR3 nucleotides are TGTGCCAGCAAACTAGCGGGAGGGCTCTACAATGAGCAGTTCTTC. Translated, it gives CASKLAGGLYNEQFF. Together with reference TRBV5-4 and TRBJ2-1, the CDR3 gives the full variable domain: ETGVTQSPTHLIKTRGQQVTLRCSSQSGHNTVSWYQQALGQGPQFIFQYYREEENGRGNFPPRFSGLQFPNYSSELNVNALELDDSALYLCASKLAGGLYNEQFFGPGTRLTVL.